The 25 T cell receptor beta chains below all came from one sample that was sequenced in a study of cytomegalovirus exposure and HLA in healthy donors. The PCR was carried out with 60 Vbeta primers and 13 Jbeta primers. Produced via immunoSEQ multiplex PCR; TCRdb's table is partial and in-frame only. Here the sample spans roughly 110,000 clones, around 77% being singletons. The sequencing input was PBMCs. These receptor sequences come from a male donor in good health and CMV-seronegative.

V usage is TRBV29-1 and J usage is TRBJ1-1, with D hard to call. Looked up from germline, CDR1 is SQVTM and CDR2 is ANQGSEA. V was pared by 5 bases and J by 8 bases, with 9 bases between. This CDR3 has 10 residues. The CDR3 DNA sequence: TGCAGCGTTCTGGCGGGAGAAGCTTTCTTT. Amino acid sequence: CSVLAGEAFF.

The rearrangement uses TRBV10-3 and TRBJ2-7, with 8 bases aligning to TRBD1. Trimming took 7 bases from V and 2 from J; bases not matched to a gene: 4. Germline assignment: CDR1 ENHRY and CDR2 SYGVKD. The CDR3 has 13 residues. The CDR3 protein is CAIKGQETYEQYF. The CDR3 DNA sequence: TGTGCCATCAAGGGACAGGAGACCTACGAGCAGTACTTC.

For this clone: This specimen includes other DNA sequences encoding the same CDR3. This sequence joins TRBV5-4 and TRBJ2-5; 7 bases agree with TRBD2. The V and J ends lost 2 bases and 5 bases, in that order; junction bases with no gene match: 9. The length of the CDR3 is 15 residues. CDR1 is SGHNT and CDR2 is YYREEE in the germline V gene (reference sequence). CDR3 loop: CASSFKVPGGETQYF. The CDR3 DNA sequence: TGTGCCAGCAGCTTTAAGGTCCCCGGGGGGGAGACCCAGTACTTC.

The chain combines TRBV27 with TRBJ2-7; D remains ambiguous. The CDR3 is made up of 13 amino acids. Looked up from germline, CDR1 is MNHEY and CDR2 is SMNVEV (reference sequence). The V end lost 2 bases, the J end lost 9 bases, and 14 bases lay between the germline ends. The CDR3: CASSLGPQQPQYF. CDR3 nucleotide sequence: TGTGCCAGCAGTTTAGGCCCACAGCAGCCGCAGTACTTC.

With respect to this clone: Within the sample, other DNA sequences also encode this same CDR3. The chain couples TRBV18 to TRBJ2-7, with unresolved D. Germline V gene sequence: CDR1 KGHSH, CDR2 LQKENI. The V end was cut by 2 bases, the J end by 3 bases, with 8 bases between. The CDR3 totals 13 residues. DNA for the CDR3: TGTGCCAGCTCACCAGGGCTCGACTACGAGCAGTACTTC. Its protein is CASSPGLDYEQYF.

The chain joins TRBV27 to TRBJ1-2; 7 bases match TRBD1. The length of the CDR3 is 15 residues. The germline CDR1 and CDR2 sequences are MNHEY and SMNVEV (reference sequence). The V gene end was trimmed by 2 bases and the J gene end by 3 bases; junction bases not matched to a gene: 6. The CDR3 nucleotides are TGTGCCAGCAGTTTAAGTACAGGGGACTACTATGGCTACACCTTC. It encodes CASSLSTGDYYGYTF.

V usage is TRBV2 and J usage is TRBJ2-7; 11 bases match TRBD2. The J segment lost 7 bases and the V segment lost 9 bases, leaving 29 bases of the junction unmatched. The CDR3 extends over 20 amino acids. Germline values: CDR1 SNHLY, CDR2 FYNNEI. CDR3 coding DNA: TGTGCCAGAAAAGCCGGACAAAATAGCGGGAGGGCCGTGGGGCTGAAGGAGCAGTACTTC. Protein product: CARKAGQNSGRAVGLKEQYF.

The chain couples TRBV30 to TRBJ1-5; possible D gene TRBD1, 6 bases. Germline CDR1 GTSNPN, CDR2 SVGIG (reference sequence). V was pared by 1 base and J by 7 bases, with 11 bases between. This CDR3 spans 13 amino acids. In DNA form, the CDR3 reads TGTGCCTGGAGTGGTGGGGGCGCGCAGCCCCAGCATTTT. This gives the protein CAWSGGGAQPQHF.

This clone was seen a single time. This chain joins TRBV30 and TRBJ1-2, with D unclear. This CDR3 contains 12 residues. The V and J ends lost 7 bases and 4 bases respectively, with 13 bases between them. Germline values: CDR1 GTSNPN, CDR2 SVGIG (reference sequence). The CDR3 DNA is TGTGCCTCGACTTTGACGGTCTATGGCTACACCTTC. Translated, it gives CASTLTVYGYTF.

The rearrangement joins TRBV7-9 to TRBJ1-1; maybe TRBD1 (5 bases). From germline, CDR1 is SEHNR and CDR2 FQNEAQ (reference sequence). V shed 5 bases and J shed 0 bases, with 10 bases lying between them. The CDR3 has 14 amino acids. The CDR3 DNA sequence: TGTGCCAGCAGCCACAAGACAGTGAACACTGAAGCTTTCTTT. Amino acids: CASSHKTVNTEAFF.

This clone was detected only a few times. This chain joins TRBV5-1 and TRBJ2-1, with 10 bases aligning to TRBD2. Germline trimming cut 0 bases from V and 8 bases from J; bases unmatched to any gene: 11. Germline CDR1 and CDR2: SGHRS and YFSETQ. This CDR3 is built from 17 residues. This chain's CDR3 is CASSLELRPSGSDEQFF. For the CDR3, the DNA is TGCGCCAGCAGCTTGGAATTGAGACCTAGCGGGAGTGATGAGCAGTTCTTC.

V is TRBV7-9 and J is TRBJ1-5, with D perhaps TRBD1 (6 bases). V dropped 5 bases and J dropped 0 bases, with 11 bases sitting between them. This CDR3 is built from 15 residues. Germline-derived CDR1 and CDR2 are SEHNR and FQNEAQ (reference sequence). The CDR3 protein is CASSPGRGSNQPQHF. CDR3 DNA sequence: TGTGCCAGCAGCCCGGGCAGGGGTAGCAATCAGCCCCAGCATTTT.

Here the CDR3 DNA reads TGTGCCAGCAGTTACCCGCAGGGCGAGACCTACGAGCAGTACTTC. It yields the protein CASSYPQGETYEQYF. The chain uses TRBV6-6 and TRBJ2-7, with a weak D call TRBD1 (5 bases). The V end was cut by 2 bases, the J end by 2 bases, with 13 bases between. This CDR3 comprises 15 residues. The germline V gene has CDR1 MNHNY and CDR2 SVGAGI (reference sequence).

The chain carries TRBV28 and TRBJ2-5, with 7 positions matching TRBD1. The germline gives CDR1 MDHEN, CDR2 SYDVKM. The CDR3 totals 15 residues. The trim removed 5 bases at V and 2 bases at J, leaving 8 bases unmatched. The DNA of the CDR3 is TGTGCCAGCAGTGCTGGGGACAGAACACAAGAGACCCAGTACTTC. Amino acids: CASSAGDRTQETQYF.

The chain links TRBV28 to TRBJ2-7, with TRBD2 identical over 7 bases. CDR3 size: 14 residues. Germline trimming cut 7 bases from V and 5 bases from J; bases unmatched to any gene: 11. Per the germline V gene, CDR1 is MDHEN and CDR2 is SYDVKM. The CDR3 nucleotides are TGTGCCAGCAAGGGACTACATCCCTCGGACGAGCAGTACTTC. This gives the protein CASKGLHPSDEQYF.

V gene TRBV19 combines with J gene TRBJ2-2; 13 bases align to TRBD2. CDR1 and CDR2 from the germline V gene are LNHDA and SQIVND (reference sequence). Trimming took 4 bases from V and 6 from J; bases not matched to a gene: 2. CDR3 size: 15 residues. This chain's CDR3 is CASSRGLAGAGELFF. The CDR3 DNA reads TGTGCCAGTAGTAGAGGACTAGCGGGAGCCGGGGAGCTGTTTTTT.

The genes are TRBV5-1 and TRBJ2-5; D is unclear. The CDR3 has 13 residues. Between the trimmed V and J ends, which lost 5 bases and 5 bases, there was a span of 13 bases. CDR1 and CDR2 from the germline V gene are SGHRS and YFSETQ. CDR3 sequence reads: CASRISVWETQYF. The CDR3 bases are TGCGCCAGCAGGATCTCGGTCTGGGAGACCCAGTACTTC.

Only a few counts were recorded for this clone. The DNA of the CDR3 is TGTGCCAGCAGTGAATGCGTCCAATACAATGAGCAGTTCTTC. It codes for CASSECVQYNEQFF. The chain joins TRBV25-1 to TRBJ2-1; no clear D gene. Germline CDR1 and CDR2: MGHDK and SYGVNS. This CDR3 is 14 amino acids long. Trimming cost V 1 base and J 4 bases, with 8 bases left between them.

This sequence joins TRBV7-9 and TRBJ2-3; 9 nucleotides agree with TRBD1. CDR1 and CDR2 from the germline V gene are SEHNR and FQNEAQ (reference sequence). V shed 5 bases and J 0 bases; nucleotides not matched to a gene: 3. CDR3 length equals 15 residues. The CDR3 region is CASSTGQGSTDTQYF. For the CDR3, the DNA is TGTGCCAGCAGCACGGGACAGGGAAGCACAGATACGCAGTATTTT.

The J gene is TRBJ1-2, the V gene TRBV7-8; D is unclear. The CDR3 contains 17 residues. V lost 4 bases and J lost 1, with 19 bases in between. In germline, CDR1 is SGHVS, CDR2 FQNEAQ. This chain's CDR3 is CASSWLRRSDFNYGYTF. DNA of the CDR3: TGTGCCAGCAGCTGGCTCCGAAGGTCGGACTTTAACTATGGCTACACCTTC.

This clone was seen a handful of times. This rearrangement joins TRBV5-1 to TRBJ2-1; 9 bases fit TRBD2. V shed 6 bases, J shed 3 bases, and the junction held 7 bases outside the gene matches. The CDR3 has 15 amino acids. CDR1 is SGHRS and CDR2 is YFSETQ in the germline V gene. The CDR3 nucleotides are TGCGCCAGCACCGCAGCGGGAGGTAACTACAATGAGCAGTTCTTC. Translated: CASTAAGGNYNEQFF. Based on the CDR3 plus reference TRBV5-1 and TRBJ2-1, the full variable domain is KAGVTQTPRYLIKTRGQQVTLSCSPISGHRSVSWYQQTPGQGLQFLFEYFSETQRNKGNFPGRFSGRQFSNSRSEMNVSTLELGDSALYLCASTAAGGNYNEQFFGPGTRLTVL.

The chain uses TRBV10-2 and TRBJ2-1; TRBD1 is a possible D gene (5 bases). CDR1 is WSHSY and CDR2 is SAAADI in the germline V gene. The CDR3 length is 14 residues. V lost 5 bases, J lost 2 bases, and 10 bases lay in between. The CDR3 nucleotides are TGCGCCAGCAGTACAGCAGGGACCTACAATGAGCAGTTCTTC. This translates into CASSTAGTYNEQFF.

The CDR3 sequence is CASSFVVWGKGDEQFF. The CDR3 region has the DNA TGTGCCAGCAGTTTTGTAGTGTGGGGGAAGGGGGATGAGCAGTTCTTC. The V and J genes are TRBV28 and TRBJ2-1; perhaps TRBD1 as D (6 bases). V was cut by 3 bases and J by 8 bases, with 20 bases left in between. CDR3 length: 16 amino acids. CDR1 is MDHEN, CDR2 SYDVKM, per germline.

This clone was seen a handful of times. The chain links TRBV28 to TRBJ2-7; perhaps TRBD2 as D (6 bases). The CDR3 has 14 residues. Trimming removed 1 base from V and 4 bases from J, with 11 bases in between. Germline-derived CDR1 and CDR2 are MDHEN and SYDVKM. CDR3 sequence (DNA): TGTGCCAGCAGTTTATTGGCGGGAAGGTACGAGCAGTACTTC. The encoded protein is CASSLLAGRYEQYF.

In this sample, this clone turned up once. V usage is TRBV6-1 and J usage is TRBJ1-2, with D maybe TRBD1 (6 bases). The V gene lost 2 bases and the J gene lost 2 bases, with 12 bases spanning the gap. The CDR3 totals 15 residues. The germline V gene encodes CDR1 MNHNS and CDR2 SASEGT. The CDR3 loop reads CASSEPGQSNYGYTF. The CDR3 DNA sequence: TGTGCCAGCAGTGAACCAGGACAGTCCAACTATGGCTACACCTTC.